Detailed here is one T cell receptor (beta chain). Its antigen is unknown. Full-length variable regions came from constant-region reverse primers plus semi-nested Nested Universal Primer A PCR. TCRdb re-called the 5' RACE reads through MiXCR, storing one row per CDR3 protein. The repertoire holds about 43,000 distinct CDR3 sequences, with 20% to 25% as singletons. Study-wide points: The TCR gene usage of tumor memory CD4+ T cells clustered together with blood and lymph node memory CD4+ cells and with lymph node naive CD4+ cells.

The ends were cut back, 2 bases at V and 5 bases at J, with 13 bases in the middle. Per the germline V gene, CDR1 is MDHEN and CDR2 is SYDVKM. This CDR3 comprises 14 residues. The sorted Tregs were CD4+CD25+CD127-/low cells. The genes are TRBV28 and TRBJ2-7, with D uncertain. This clonotype was sampled from a female donor with breast cancer. Sequenced input: Tregs sorted from a lymph node. CDR3 in DNA: TGTGCCAGCAGTTTAGATTCCGGGTCCCACGAGCAGTACTTC. This codes for CASSLDSGSHEQYF.